Included here is one T cell receptor beta chain sequence, with context. The CDR3 spans 18 residues. Germline V gene sequence: CDR1 MNHEY, CDR2 SVGEGT. The V gene lost 0 bases and the J gene lost 3 bases, with 17 bases spanning the gap. The data derive from a study of blood T cell repertoires in COVID-19. Data came from immunoSEQ multiplex PCR; TCRdb stores just in-frame clones and leaves some out. The sample has 150,000 to 170,000 clones; roughly 80% are singletons. Input material: PBMCs or T cells enriched from blood (not recorded which). This clonotype was obtained from a man between 45 and 60 years old who had recovered from COVID-19. The V call is TRBV6-2 or TRBV6-3, the J call TRBJ1-4; D possibly corresponds to TRBD1 (6 bases). The CDR3 DNA reads TGTGCCAGCAGTTACTCGATTGGGCAGGGGAGACCTAATGAAAAACTGTTTTTT. Translating gives CASSYSIGQGRPNEKLFF.